This is a list of T cell receptor beta chains from one sample in a study of T cells in Graves' hyperthyroidism and ophthalmopathy. MiXCR was run by TCRdb on the multiplex PCR reads, yielding one entry per CDR3 protein. The sample contains about 98,000 distinct CDR3 sequences, approximately 42% of which appear only once. Material for sequencing was peripheral blood or thyroid tissue (not recorded which). The receptors come from a woman in her twenties or thirties with Graves' hyperthyroidism. Each CDR3 is given with its conserved first and last residue. The D gene is left open where the match is weak. Size tells how often a clone was seen (once, few, many) or the class of an expanded clone, and some rows leave it out.

many,TRBJ2-7,TRBV2,.,CASSFYLRSF,TGTGCCAGCAGTTTCTACCTAAGGAGCTTC
.,TRBJ2-3,TRBV2,TRBD1,CASSVDRGGDTQYF,TGTGCCAGCAGTGTGGACAGGGGAGGAGATACGCAGTATTTT
.,TRBJ2-3,TRBV2,.,CASSPRGRTDTQYF,TGTGCCAGCAGCCCACGGGGACGGACAGATACGCAGTATTTT
.,TRBJ2-5,TRBV9,.,CASSVGGGQETQYF,TGTGCCAGCAGCGTAGGAGGGGGCCAAGAGACCCAGTACTTC
many,TRBJ2-3,TRBV5-1,.,CASSPDSQKDTQYF,TGCGCCAGCAGCCCGGACTCCCAAAAGGATACGCAGTATTTT
many,TRBJ2-7,TRBV19,.,CASGGAPNTYEQYF,TGTGCCAGCGGGGGAGCGCCCAATACTTACGAGCAGTACTTC
.,TRBJ1-1,TRBV28,.,CASRLLKVSGEAFF,TGTGCCAGCAGATTGCTCAAAGTGAGTGGCGAAGCTTTCTTT
many,TRBJ1-1,TRBV6-5,.,CASRFTRIIDHTEAFF,TGTGCCAGCAGATTTACCCGAATCATTGACCACACTGAAGCTTTCTTT
many,TRBJ1-1,TRBV10-3,.,CAIRTVPDTEAFF,TGTGCCATCAGAACAGTTCCGGACACTGAAGCTTTCTTT
many,TRBJ2-5,TRBV11-2,.,CASSSVLRGSMEETQYF,TGTGCCAGCAGCTCCGTACTTCGGGGGAGTATGGAAGAGACCCAGTACTTC